The 12 T cell receptor beta chains below were found in one sample sequenced in a study of T-cell memory formation after mild COVID-19. From the 5' RACE reads, TCRdb called clonotypes with MiXCR, one entry per CDR3 protein. Of about 140,000 distinct CDR3 sequences in the sample, about 15% were seen once. The sample comprised PBMCs or a T cell subset sorted from them (not recorded which). All receptors derive from an adult woman who had mild COVID-19 (a few samples of this study predate the infection). Cell type and time point are not known.

Many counts were recorded for this clonotype. J is TRBJ2-7 and V is TRBV5-1, with D possibly being TRBD2 (5 bases). Germline V gives CDR1 SGHRS, CDR2 YFSETQ. V shed 4 bases and J shed 2 bases, with 13 bases lying between them. The CDR3 sequence is 14 residues long. The CDR3 is CASSNTGNPYEQYF. For the CDR3, the DNA is TGCGCCAGCAGCAACACGGGAAACCCCTACGAGCAGTACTTC.

V gene TRBV9 combines with J gene TRBJ2-2; maybe TRBD1 (6 bases). Germline CDR1 SGDLS, CDR2 YYNGEE. The length of the CDR3 is 17 residues. Trimming removed 2 bases from V and 0 bases from J, with 14 bases in between. CDR3 region: CASSVAYRVTNTGELFF. The CDR3 region has the DNA TGTGCCAGCAGCGTGGCGTACAGGGTCACGAACACCGGGGAGCTGTTTTTT.

J is TRBJ2-1 and V is TRBV7-6; possible D gene TRBD1, 6 bases. Between the trimmed V and J ends, which lost 3 bases and 8 bases, there was a span of 14 bases. The germline V gene encodes CDR1 SGHVS and CDR2 FNYEAQ. The CDR3 has 14 amino acids. The CDR3 sequence: CASSFLGGTDEQFF. In DNA, the CDR3 is TGTGCCAGCAGCTTCCTAGGGGGTACGGATGAGCAGTTCTTC.

This clonotype was picked up a small number of times. The CDR3 region is CSARDAWTGFNYGYTF. For the CDR3, the DNA is TGCAGTGCTAGGGACGCCTGGACAGGGTTCAACTATGGCTACACCTTC. The chain is built from TRBV20-1 and TRBJ1-2; 8 nucleotides agree with TRBD1. J was trimmed by 2 bases and V by 3 bases; bases with no gene match: 11. The germline V gene has CDR1 DFQATT and CDR2 SNEGSKA (reference sequence). The CDR3 has 16 amino acids.

This chain joins TRBV6-5 and TRBJ1-1; possible D gene TRBD1, 5 bases. The CDR3 sequence is 13 residues long. Trimming left V 5 bases short and J 9 bases short, with 16 bases between. Germline-derived CDR1 and CDR2 are MNHEY and SVGAGI. The DNA of the CDR3 is TGTGCCAGCAGTCCCTTGGCGGGGACTAAAGCTTTCTTT. Its translation is CASSPLAGTKAFF.

V usage is TRBV19 and J usage is TRBJ2-7; D is perhaps TRBD2 (5 bases). CDR1 and CDR2 (germline): LNHDA, SQIVND (reference sequence). The CDR3 extends over 13 amino acids. V was pared by 3 bases and J by 3 bases, with 9 bases between. The CDR3: CASSIGLFYEQYF. Here the CDR3 DNA reads TGTGCCAGTAGTATCGGACTGTTCTACGAGCAGTACTTC.

This chain joins TRBV6-2 or TRBV6-3 and TRBJ2-5, with 7 bases matching TRBD2. Trimming at V came to 1 base and at J to 5 bases, leaving 7 bases not matched to a gene. There are 15 residues in the CDR3. Germline assignment: CDR1 MNHEY and CDR2 SVGEGT. The CDR3 is CASSYYGGEGETQYF. The CDR3, as DNA: TGTGCCAGCAGTTACTACGGCGGGGAGGGGGAGACCCAGTACTTC.

The chain combines TRBV20-1 with TRBJ2-3, with D perhaps TRBD1 or TRBD2 (6 bases each). V was cut by 0 bases and J by 11 bases, with 21 bases left in between. In germline, CDR1 is DFQATT, CDR2 SNEGSKA (reference sequence). The CDR3 is 15 residues long. The CDR3 bases are TGCAGTGCTAGAGACTCGGGGGCGATGGTGTATGGGCAGTATTTT. It encodes CSARDSGAMVYGQYF.

The gene calls are TRBV9 and TRBJ2-5, with 7 bases aligning to TRBD1. The CDR3 spans 15 residues. V lost 3 bases, J lost 5 bases, and 10 bases stayed unmatched. Germline V gives CDR1 SGDLS, CDR2 YYNGEE. Written as DNA, the CDR3 is TGTGCCAGCAGCGGATACAGGGGTGAGGGGGAGACCCAGTACTTC. It codes for CASSGYRGEGETQYF.

The CDR3 reads CASGVNEQFF. As DNA, the CDR3 is TGTGCCAGCGGGGTCAATGAGCAGTTCTTC. The chain couples TRBV3-1 to TRBJ2-1; D is unresolved. The germline V gene has CDR1 LGHDT and CDR2 YNNKEL (reference sequence). The CDR3 length is 10 residues. Trimming cost V 8 bases and J 6 bases, with 5 bases left between them.

This chain links TRBV3-1 with TRBJ1-2; D may be TRBD1 (6 bases). Germline V gives CDR1 LGHDT, CDR2 YNNKEL (reference sequence). The ends were cut back, 3 bases at V and 7 bases at J, with 18 bases in the middle. The CDR3 is 15 amino acids. The CDR3, as DNA: TGTGCCAGCAGCCATACAGGGAAGGCCCTCTTTGGCTACACCTTC. This translates into CASSHTGKALFGYTF.

This chain uses TRBV4-1 with TRBJ2-1; a possible D gene is TRBD2 (6 bases). CDR1 is MGHRA and CDR2 is YSYEKL in the germline V gene. This CDR3 comprises 12 residues. V gave up 7 bases and J gave up 7 bases, with 11 bases separating them. The CDR3 sequence is CASTGGTNEQFF. As DNA, the CDR3 is TGCGCCAGCACCGGGGGTACTAATGAGCAGTTCTTC.